The sequence of this T cell receptor (beta chain) was determined in a study of T-cell memory formation after mild COVID-19. The wider study: Across donors, TCR clusters were largely donor specific. The study, taken as a whole, reports: Whereas later expanders leaned CD4+, clones contracting day 15 to 85 showed a balanced CD4/CD8 makeup.

TCRdb passed the 5' RACE reads through MiXCR, listing each CDR3 protein once. The table includes about 130,000 distinct CDR3 sequences, about 6% detected once. V shed 5 bases and J 9 bases; nucleotides not matched to a gene: 11. The CDR3 spans 15 residues. There are many counts of this clonotype. Its cognate antigen is unknown. The TCR sequence derives from an adult woman who had mild COVID-19 (a few samples of this study predate the infection). Cell type and time point are not known. The sequencing input was PBMCs or a T cell subset sorted from them (not recorded which). The chain uses TRBV12-3 or TRBV12-4 and TRBJ2-1, with 9 bases that match TRBD1. CDR3 region: CASSASGTGSGEQFF. The CDR3 nucleotides are TGTGCCAGCAGTGCCTCCGGGACAGGGAGCGGTGAGCAGTTCTTC.